The T cell receptor (beta chain) under discussion was sequenced for a study of T cell responses to AZD1222 COVID-19 vaccine. Findings of the study overall: Spike-specific TCR breadth and depth went up after people got two AZD1222 doses. Across the whole spike, CD4 TCRs peaked at regions 160-218 and 743-854.

V lost 2 bases, J lost 0 bases, and 9 bases lay in between. The length of the CDR3 is 14 residues. Per germline, CDR1 SQVTM and CDR2 ANQGSEA. Measured with immunoSEQ multiplex PCR; TCRdb has only the in-frame clones, and not every one. The sample includes about 150,000 clones, more than 85% of them seen just once. Of note for this clone: Its antigen remains unidentified.

The receptor's source is an adult who received the AZD1222 COVID-19 vaccine. The sample was peripheral blood, taken 28 days after the second AZD1222 dose. V and J are TRBV29-1 and TRBJ2-3, with no clear D. In nucleotides, the CDR3 is TGCAGCGTTGAAAGGCGGTTGAGCACAGATACGCAGTATTTT. Translation gives CSVERRLSTDTQYF.